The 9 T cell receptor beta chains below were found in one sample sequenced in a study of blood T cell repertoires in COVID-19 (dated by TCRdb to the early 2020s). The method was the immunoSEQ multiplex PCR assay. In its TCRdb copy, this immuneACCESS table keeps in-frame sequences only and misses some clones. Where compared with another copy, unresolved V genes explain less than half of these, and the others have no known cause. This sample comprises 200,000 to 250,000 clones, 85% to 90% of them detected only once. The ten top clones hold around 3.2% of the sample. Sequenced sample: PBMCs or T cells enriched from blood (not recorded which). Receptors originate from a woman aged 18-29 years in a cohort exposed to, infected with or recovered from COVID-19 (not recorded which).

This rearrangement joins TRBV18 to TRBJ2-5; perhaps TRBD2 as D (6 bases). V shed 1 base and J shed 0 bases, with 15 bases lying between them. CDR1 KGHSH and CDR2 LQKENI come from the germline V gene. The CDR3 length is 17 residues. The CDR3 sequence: CASSPRVAGRYQETQYF. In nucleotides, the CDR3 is TGTGCCAGCTCACCACGAGTCGCGGGACGATACCAAGAGACCCAGTACTTC. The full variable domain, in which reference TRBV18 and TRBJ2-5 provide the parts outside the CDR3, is NAGVMQNPRHLVRRRGQEARLRCSPMKGHSHVYWYRQLPEEGLKFMVYLQKENIIDESGMPKERFSAEFPKEGPSILRIQQVVRGDSAAYFCASSPRVAGRYQETQYFGPGTRLLVL.

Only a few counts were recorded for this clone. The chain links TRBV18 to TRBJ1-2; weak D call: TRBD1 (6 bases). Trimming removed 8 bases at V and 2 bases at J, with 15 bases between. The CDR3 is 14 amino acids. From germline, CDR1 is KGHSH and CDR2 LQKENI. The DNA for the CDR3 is TGTGCCAGCACCCCATCCAGGGGAAACTATGGCTACACCTTC. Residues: CASTPSRGNYGYTF.

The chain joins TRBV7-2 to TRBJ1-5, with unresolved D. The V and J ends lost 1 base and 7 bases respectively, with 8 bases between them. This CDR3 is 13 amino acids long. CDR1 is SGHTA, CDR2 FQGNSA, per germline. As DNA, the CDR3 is TGTGCCAGCAGCTTAGACGGGAAACAGCCCCAGCATTTT. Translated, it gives CASSLDGKQPQHF.

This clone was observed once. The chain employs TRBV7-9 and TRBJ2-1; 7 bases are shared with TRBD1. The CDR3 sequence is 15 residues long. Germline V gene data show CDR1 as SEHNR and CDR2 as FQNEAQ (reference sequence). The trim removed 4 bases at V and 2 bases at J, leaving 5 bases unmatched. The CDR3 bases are TGTGCCAGCAGCTCATACAGGGGTCCCTACAATGAGCAGTTCTTC. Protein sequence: CASSSYRGPYNEQFF.

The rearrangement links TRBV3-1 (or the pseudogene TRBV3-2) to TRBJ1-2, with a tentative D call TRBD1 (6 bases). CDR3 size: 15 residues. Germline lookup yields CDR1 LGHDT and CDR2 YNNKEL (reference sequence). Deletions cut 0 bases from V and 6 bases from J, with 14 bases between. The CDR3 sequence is CASSQEVGQRNGYTF. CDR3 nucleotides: TGTGCCAGCAGCCAAGAAGTTGGACAGAGAAATGGCTACACCTTC.

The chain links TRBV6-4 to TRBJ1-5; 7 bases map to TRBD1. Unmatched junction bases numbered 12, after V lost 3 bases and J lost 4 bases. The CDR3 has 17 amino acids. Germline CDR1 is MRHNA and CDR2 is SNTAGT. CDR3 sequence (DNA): TGTGCCAGCAGTGAAGGCCTAACAGGGGAGGAGAATCAGCCCCAGCATTTT. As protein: CASSEGLTGEENQPQHF.

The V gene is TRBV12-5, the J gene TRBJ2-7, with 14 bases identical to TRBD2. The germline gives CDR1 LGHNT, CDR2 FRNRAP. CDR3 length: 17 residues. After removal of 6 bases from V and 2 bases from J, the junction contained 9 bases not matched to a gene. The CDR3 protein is CASGPGTSGGPPYEQYF. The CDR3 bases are TGTGCTAGTGGCCCCGGGACTAGCGGGGGACCTCCCTACGAGCAGTACTTC.

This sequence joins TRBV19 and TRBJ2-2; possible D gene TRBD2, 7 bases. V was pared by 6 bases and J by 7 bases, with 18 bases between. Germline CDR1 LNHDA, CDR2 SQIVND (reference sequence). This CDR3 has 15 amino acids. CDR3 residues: CASSTGRGAVGELFF. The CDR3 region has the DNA TGTGCCAGTAGCACGGGGAGGGGGGCGGTCGGGGAGCTGTTTTTT.

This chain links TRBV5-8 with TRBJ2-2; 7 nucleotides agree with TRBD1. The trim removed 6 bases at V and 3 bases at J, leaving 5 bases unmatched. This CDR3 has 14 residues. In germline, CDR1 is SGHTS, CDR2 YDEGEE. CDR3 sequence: CASTRGQHTGELFF. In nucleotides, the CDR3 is TGTGCCAGCACCAGGGGACAGCACACCGGGGAGCTGTTTTTT.